The text below deals with one T cell receptor beta chain. Its antigen remains unidentified. This sample is drawn from a study of T cells after posttransplantation cyclophosphamide. Whole-study findings and limits: Blood and skin or GI T cell repertoires showed limited TRB overlap. Donor CD8+ memory clones often dominated recipient blood repertoires at later times.

Methotrexate plus calcineurin inhibitor accompanied controls' myeloablative marrow transplants; sampling was 1 year later. Only in-frame clones appear in the TCRdb table, and some are missing; sequencing was by immunoSEQ multiplex PCR. Found here are roughly 16,000 clones, around 90% of them singletons; the top ten hold roughly 3.8%. The specimen comprised PBMCs, sampled after an allogeneic stem cell transplant with a calcineurin inhibitor and methotrexate. This receptor was obtained from a male patient aged 45-60 years who received an allogeneic stem cell transplant from an unrelated donor, was CMV-positive, and had chronic GVHD only. Some T cells could come from the graft donor.

DNA of the CDR3: TGTGCCAGCAGCTTGAACAGGGGGAACGACTATGGCTACACCTTC. The encoded protein is CASSLNRGNDYGYTF. The V call is TRBV5-5, the J call TRBJ1-2; 8 bases match TRBD1. Germline V gives CDR1 SGHKS, CDR2 YYEKEE (reference sequence). The CDR3 is 15 residues long. Trimming took 1 base from V and 3 from J; bases not matched to a gene: 5.